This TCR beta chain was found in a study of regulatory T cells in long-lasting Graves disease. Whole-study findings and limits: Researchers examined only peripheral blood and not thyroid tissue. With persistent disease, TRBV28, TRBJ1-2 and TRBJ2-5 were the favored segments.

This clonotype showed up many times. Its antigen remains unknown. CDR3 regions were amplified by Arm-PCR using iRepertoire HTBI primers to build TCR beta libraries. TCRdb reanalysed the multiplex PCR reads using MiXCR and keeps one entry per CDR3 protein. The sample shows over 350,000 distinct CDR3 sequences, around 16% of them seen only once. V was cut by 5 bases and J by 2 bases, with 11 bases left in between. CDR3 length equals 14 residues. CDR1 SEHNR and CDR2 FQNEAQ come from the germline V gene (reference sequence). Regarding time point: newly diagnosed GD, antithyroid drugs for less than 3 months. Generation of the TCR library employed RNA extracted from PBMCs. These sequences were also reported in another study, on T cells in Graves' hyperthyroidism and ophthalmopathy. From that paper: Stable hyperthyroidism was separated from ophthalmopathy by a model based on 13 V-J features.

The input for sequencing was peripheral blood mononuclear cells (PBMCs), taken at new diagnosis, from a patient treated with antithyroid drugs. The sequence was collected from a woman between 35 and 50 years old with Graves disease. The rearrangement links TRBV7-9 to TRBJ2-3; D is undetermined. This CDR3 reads CASSPQRTTDTQYF. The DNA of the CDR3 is TGTGCCAGCAGCCCACAAAGGACCACAGATACGCAGTATTTT. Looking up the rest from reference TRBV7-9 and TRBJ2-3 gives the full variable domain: DTGVSQNPRHKITKRGQNVTFRCDPISEHNRLYWYRQTLGQGPEFLTYFQNEAQLEKSRLLSDRFSAERPKGSFSTLEIQRTEQGDSAMYLCASSPQRTTDTQYFGPGTRLTVL.